These 24 T cell receptor beta chains originate from one sample sequenced in a study of blood T cell repertoires in COVID-19. The repertoire was sequenced with immunoSEQ multiplex PCR; TCRdb's copy has only in-frame clones and lacks some. The table lists fewer than 200,000 clones, about 88% of them singletons. Sample: PBMCs or T cells enriched from blood (not recorded which). These receptors were taken from a woman aged 40-49 years in a cohort exposed to, infected with or recovered from COVID-19 (not recorded which).

The gene calls are TRBV7-6 and TRBJ1-1, with D unclear. The germline gives CDR1 SGHVS, CDR2 FNYEAQ. The V end was cut by 4 bases, the J end by 1 base, with 10 bases between. The length of the CDR3 is 14 residues. CDR3 nucleotides: TGTGCCAGCAGCTCAAGATCAGAGAACACTGAAGCTTTCTTT. Residues: CASSSRSENTEAFF.

Here the CDR3 DNA reads TGTGCCAGCAGCCGAGGACTAGCGGGAGGGCATGAGCAGTTCTTC. This translates into CASSRGLAGGHEQFF. The chain combines TRBV7-9 with TRBJ2-1; 15 bases are a match to TRBD2. CDR3 length equals 15 residues. The ends lost 5 bases at V and 8 bases at J; junction bases unmatched: 4. Germline assignment: CDR1 SEHNR and CDR2 FQNEAQ (reference sequence). The full variable domain, with the rest looked up from reference TRBV7-9 and TRBJ2-1, is DTGVSQNPRHKITKRGQNVTFRCDPISEHNRLYWYRQTLGQGPEFLTYFQNEAQLEKSRLLSDRFSAERPKGSFSTLEIQRTEQGDSAMYLCASSRGLAGGHEQFFGPGTRLTVL.

The chain employs TRBV9 and TRBJ1-2, with D possibly TRBD1 on 5 matching bases. The CDR3 consists of 12 residues. Germline CDR1 is SGDLS and CDR2 is YYNGEE. The V gene lost 5 bases and the J gene lost 3 bases, with 8 bases spanning the gap. The CDR3 spells CASRSGYYGYTF. Here the CDR3 DNA reads TGTGCCAGCAGATCAGGGTACTATGGCTACACCTTC.

The chain couples TRBV27 to TRBJ2-7; 8 bases fit TRBD1. CDR3 length equals 16 residues. Trimming took 4 bases from V and 2 from J; bases not matched to a gene: 10. Germline V CDR1 and CDR2: MNHEY, SMNVEV (reference sequence). CDR3 DNA sequence: TGTGCCAGCAGTTCGTGGACAGGGAAGTTCCCCTACGAGCAGTACTTC. Amino acids: CASSSWTGKFPYEQYF.

The CDR3 is CASSLEGPSWGGVETQYF. The CDR3 DNA reads TGTGCCAGCAGCCTCGAGGGACCCTCTTGGGGGGGAGTAGAGACCCAGTACTTC. The chain carries TRBV11-2 and TRBJ2-5, with 7 positions matching TRBD2. V gave up 5 bases and J gave up 4 bases; unmatched junction bases: 19. The CDR3 consists of 18 residues. CDR1 and CDR2 from the germline V gene are SGHAT and FQNNGV. The variable domain in full, completed from reference TRBV11-2 and TRBJ2-5, reads EAGVAQSPRYKIIEKRQSVAFWCNPISGHATLYWYQQILGQGPKLLIQFQNNGVVDDSQLPKDRFSAERLKGVDSTLKIQPAKLEDSAVYLCASSLEGPSWGGVETQYFGPGTRLLVL.

About this clone itself: This same CDR3 is encoded by further DNA sequences in the sample. The CDR3 sequence: CAWTTPGQGSYEQYF. Here the CDR3 DNA reads TGTGCCTGGACGACACCGGGACAGGGATCCTACGAGCAGTACTTC. The rearrangement uses TRBV30 and TRBJ2-7; TRBD1 agrees at 9 bases. The CDR3 is made up of 15 amino acids. In germline, CDR1 is GTSNPN, CDR2 SVGIG (reference sequence). Unmatched junction bases numbered 8, after V lost 4 bases and J lost 1 base.

The V call is TRBV11-2, the J call TRBJ2-1; 11 bases agree with TRBD2. This CDR3 is 15 amino acids long. The V segment lost 4 bases and the J segment 6 bases; nucleotides outside the gene matches: 5. CDR1 and CDR2 (germline): SGHAT, FQNNGV. This CDR3 reads CASSSTSGSLNEQFF. CDR3 nucleotides: TGTGCCAGCAGCTCAACTAGCGGGAGTCTCAATGAGCAGTTCTTC.

The chain links TRBV19 to TRBJ1-1; D uncertain. Germline CDR1 is LNHDA and CDR2 is SQIVND (reference sequence). The CDR3 extends over 17 amino acids. V lost 7 bases and J 1 base, leaving 22 bases between the germline ends. CDR3 loop: CASTTITGVRRNTEAFF. DNA for the CDR3: TGTGCCAGTACAACCATTACCGGGGTGCGGAGGAACACTGAAGCTTTCTTT.

V usage is TRBV29-1 and J usage is TRBJ2-1, with 10 bases matching TRBD2. Trimming at V came to 6 bases and at J to 9 bases, leaving 5 bases not matched to a gene. The CDR3 runs to 12 residues. Germline CDR1 SQVTM, CDR2 ANQGSEA. In nucleotides, the CDR3 is TGCAGCGTGCCGGGACTAGCGTTTGAGCAGTTCTTC. It is translated as CSVPGLAFEQFF.

The rearrangement uses TRBV7-7 and TRBJ2-2; 7 bases are shared with TRBD1. The length of the CDR3 is 13 residues. Germline values: CDR1 SSHAT, CDR2 FNYEAQ (reference sequence). Unmatched junction bases numbered 2, after V lost 6 bases and J lost 4 bases. As DNA, the CDR3 is TGTGCCAGCAGTCACAGGGGCACCGGGGAGCTGTTTTTT. This sequence encodes CASSHRGTGELFF.

The chain has TRBV6-5 and TRBJ1-6; D call uncertain. Germline values: CDR1 MNHEY, CDR2 SVGAGI. Between the trimmed V and J ends, which lost 6 bases and 14 bases, there was a span of 17 bases. This CDR3 comprises 13 residues. The DNA for the CDR3 is TGTGCCAGCAGAACCCACAGTACGGGGTCCCTCCACTTT. It is translated as CASRTHSTGSLHF.

The chain joins TRBV7-9 to TRBJ1-5, with 8 bases matching TRBD1. Germline CDR1 SEHNR, CDR2 FQNEAQ (reference sequence). This CDR3 has 14 amino acids. V dropped 4 bases and J dropped 6; count of bases not matched to a gene: 5. In nucleotides, the CDR3 is TGTGCCAGCAGCTCAGGACAGGGTGGTCAGCCCCAGCATTTT. Amino acids: CASSSGQGGQPQHF. Full variable domain (rest looked up from reference TRBV7-9 and TRBJ1-5): DTGVSQNPRHKITKRGQNVTFRCDPISEHNRLYWYRQTLGQGPEFLTYFQNEAQLEKSRLLSDRFSAERPKGSFSTLEIQRTEQGDSAMYLCASSSGQGGQPQHFGDGTRLSIL.

The V call is TRBV7-9, the J call TRBJ2-2; 12 bases agree with TRBD2. Per germline, CDR1 SEHNR and CDR2 FQNEAQ (reference sequence). CDR3 length: 16 amino acids. V lost 4 bases and J lost 5; bases outside the gene matches: 5. CDR3 protein: CASSSPTSGRTGELFF. In DNA, the CDR3 is TGTGCCAGCAGCTCGCCAACTAGCGGGAGGACCGGGGAGCTGTTTTTT. The entire variable domain, with the rest obtained from reference TRBV7-9 and TRBJ2-2, is as follows: DTGVSQNPRHKITKRGQNVTFRCDPISEHNRLYWYRQTLGQGPEFLTYFQNEAQLEKSRLLSDRFSAERPKGSFSTLEIQRTEQGDSAMYLCASSSPTSGRTGELFFGEGSRLTVL.

The rearrangement links TRBV7-2 to TRBJ1-1; the match to TRBD1 covers 8 bases. CDR3 length: 14 residues. Per the germline V gene, CDR1 is SGHTA and CDR2 is FQGNSA. V was clipped by 7 bases and J by 4 bases; unmatched bases: 8. CDR3: CASNPGGGGTEAFF. The CDR3 DNA is TGTGCCAGCAACCCAGGGGGCGGAGGCACTGAAGCTTTCTTT.

The count of this clone is one. V and J are TRBV24-1 and TRBJ1-2, with a tentative D call TRBD1 (6 bases). The CDR3 is made up of 14 amino acids. Trimming cost V 3 bases and J 3 bases, with 10 bases left between them. The germline CDR1 and CDR2 sequences are KGHDR and SFDVKD. DNA of the CDR3: TGTGCCACCAGTGATACGGACAGTTACTATGGCTACACCTTC. It specifies CATSDTDSYYGYTF.

V is TRBV11-3 and J is TRBJ2-7; D perhaps matches TRBD2 (6 bases). Germline assignment: CDR1 SGHNT and CDR2 YENEEA. V lost 6 bases and J lost 4, with 22 bases in between. This CDR3 has 16 residues. The CDR3 DNA reads TGTGCCAGCAGTCCAATCGGTAGCGGCCGCGGGTACGAGCAGTACTTC. This encodes CASSPIGSGRGYEQYF.

The chain recombines TRBV7-8 with TRBJ2-2; 8 bases fit TRBD2. This CDR3 comprises 17 residues. Trimming at V came to 1 base and at J to 7 bases, leaving 11 bases not matched to a gene. Germline CDR1 reads SGHVS; CDR2 reads FQNEAQ. The CDR3 region has the DNA TGTGCCAGCAGCTTAGTCTGGGATAGCGGGAAAGGCGGGGAGCTGTTTTTT. It codes for CASSLVWDSGKGGELFF.

V is TRBV27 and J is TRBJ2-7, with D maybe TRBD2 (6 bases). This CDR3 is built from 13 residues. V shed 6 bases and J shed 0 bases, with 9 bases lying between them. Germline V CDR1 and CDR2: MNHEY, SMNVEV (reference sequence). The CDR3 DNA is TGTGCCAGCAGGGAGACTAGCTCCTACGAGCAGTACTTC. It specifies CASRETSSYEQYF.

This chain's CDR3 is CASSLAGVYNEQFF. CDR3 sequence (DNA): TGTGCCAGCAGTTTAGCGGGAGTGTACAATGAGCAGTTCTTC. This rearrangement joins TRBV27 to TRBJ2-1, with TRBD2 matching 7 bases. The CDR3 is 14 residues long. After removal of 2 bases from V and 4 bases from J, the junction contained 2 bases not matched to a gene. Germline assignment: CDR1 MNHEY and CDR2 SMNVEV (reference sequence).

CDR3 nucleotide sequence: TGTGCCAGCAGCGTAAAGGGGGCAGTGGTCAATGAGCAGTTCTTC. Amino acids: CASSVKGAVVNEQFF. The rearrangement uses TRBV9 and TRBJ2-1, with 7 bases identical to TRBD1. The CDR3 has 15 residues. Germline trimming cut 1 base from V and 6 bases from J; bases unmatched to any gene: 7. CDR1 and CDR2 from the germline V gene are SGDLS and YYNGEE.

This sequence joins TRBV19 and TRBJ1-5, with D possibly TRBD1 on 6 matching bases. The CDR3 consists of 15 residues. V lost 5 bases to trimming and J lost 4 bases, with 15 bases between them. In germline, CDR1 is LNHDA, CDR2 SQIVND (reference sequence). CDR3 DNA: TGTGCCAGTAGTGATAACAGGGCGTGGAATCAGCCCCAGCATTTT. This encodes CASSDNRAWNQPQHF.

The chain couples TRBV11-3 to TRBJ2-1; possibly TRBD1 for D (6 bases). The ends were cut back, 5 bases at V and 7 bases at J, with 12 bases in the middle. Per the germline V gene, CDR1 is SGHNT and CDR2 is YENEEA. The CDR3 is 13 amino acids. CDR3 DNA sequence: TGTGCCAGCAGCCCCCAGGGGAAGAATGAGCAGTTCTTC. Amino acid sequence: CASSPQGKNEQFF.

The chain uses TRBV28 and TRBJ2-2, with D unclear. CDR3 length: 12 amino acids. CDR1 and CDR2 from the germline V gene are MDHEN and SYDVKM. With 3 bases removed from V and 5 bases from J, the gap between germline ends came to 4 bases. CDR3 sequence reads: CASSFITGELFF. CDR3 nucleotides: TGTGCCAGCAGTTTTATAACCGGGGAGCTGTTTTTT.

The chain has TRBV2 and TRBJ2-7; 7 positions match TRBD1. The CDR3 is 14 residues long. Germline V gene lookup returns CDR1 SNHLY and CDR2 FYNNEI. With 2 bases clipped from V and 2 bases from J, the junction kept 3 bases outside the gene matches. As DNA, the CDR3 is TGTGCCAGCAGTGAAAACAGGGGCGCCTACGAGCAGTACTTC. It is translated as CASSENRGAYEQYF.